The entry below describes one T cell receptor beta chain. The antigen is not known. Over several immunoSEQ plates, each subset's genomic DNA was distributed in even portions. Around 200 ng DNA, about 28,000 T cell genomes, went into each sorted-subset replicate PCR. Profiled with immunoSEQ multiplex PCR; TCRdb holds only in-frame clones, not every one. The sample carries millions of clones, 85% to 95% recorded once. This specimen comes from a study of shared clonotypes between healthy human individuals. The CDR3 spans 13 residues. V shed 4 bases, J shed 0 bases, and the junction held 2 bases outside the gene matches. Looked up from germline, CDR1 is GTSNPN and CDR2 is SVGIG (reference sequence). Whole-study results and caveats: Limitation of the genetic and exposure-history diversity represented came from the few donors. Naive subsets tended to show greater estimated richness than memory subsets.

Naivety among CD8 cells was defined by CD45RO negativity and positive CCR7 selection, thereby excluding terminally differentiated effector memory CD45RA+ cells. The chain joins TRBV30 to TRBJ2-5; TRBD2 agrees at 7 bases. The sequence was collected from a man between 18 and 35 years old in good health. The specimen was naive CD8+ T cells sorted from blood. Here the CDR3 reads CAWTSGYQETQYF. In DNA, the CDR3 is TGTGCCTGGACTAGCGGATACCAAGAGACCCAGTACTTC.